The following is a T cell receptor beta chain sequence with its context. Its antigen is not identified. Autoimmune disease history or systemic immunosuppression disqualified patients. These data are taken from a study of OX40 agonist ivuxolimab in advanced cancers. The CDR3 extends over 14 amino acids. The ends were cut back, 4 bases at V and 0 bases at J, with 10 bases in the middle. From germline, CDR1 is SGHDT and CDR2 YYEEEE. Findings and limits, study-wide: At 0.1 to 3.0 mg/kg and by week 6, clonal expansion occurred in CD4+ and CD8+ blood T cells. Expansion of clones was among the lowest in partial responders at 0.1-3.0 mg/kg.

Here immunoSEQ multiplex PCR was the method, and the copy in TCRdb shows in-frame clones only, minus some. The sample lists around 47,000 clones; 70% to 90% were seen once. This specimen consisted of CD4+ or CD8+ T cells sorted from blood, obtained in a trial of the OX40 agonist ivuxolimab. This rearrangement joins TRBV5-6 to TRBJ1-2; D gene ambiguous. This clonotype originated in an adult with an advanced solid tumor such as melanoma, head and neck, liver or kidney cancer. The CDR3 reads CASSPVPSNYGYTF. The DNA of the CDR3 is TGTGCCAGCAGCCCCGTCCCTTCTAACTATGGCTACACCTTC.